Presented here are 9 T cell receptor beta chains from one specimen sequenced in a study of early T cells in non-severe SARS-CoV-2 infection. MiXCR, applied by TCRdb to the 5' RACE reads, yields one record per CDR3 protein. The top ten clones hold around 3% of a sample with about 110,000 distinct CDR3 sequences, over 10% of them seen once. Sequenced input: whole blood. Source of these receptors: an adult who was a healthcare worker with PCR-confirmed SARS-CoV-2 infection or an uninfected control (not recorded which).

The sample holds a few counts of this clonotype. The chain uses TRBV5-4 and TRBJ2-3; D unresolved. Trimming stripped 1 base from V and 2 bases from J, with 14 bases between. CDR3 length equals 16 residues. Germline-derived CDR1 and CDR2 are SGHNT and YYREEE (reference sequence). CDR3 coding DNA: TGTGCCAGCAGCTTGAGGAGAGGTCAGGACACAGATACGCAGTATTTT. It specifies CASSLRRGQDTDTQYF. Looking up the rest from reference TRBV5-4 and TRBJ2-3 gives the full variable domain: ETGVTQSPTHLIKTRGQQVTLRCSSQSGHNTVSWYQQALGQGPQFIFQYYREEENGRGNFPPRFSGLQFPNYSSELNVNALELDDSALYLCASSLRRGQDTDTQYFGPGTRLTVL.

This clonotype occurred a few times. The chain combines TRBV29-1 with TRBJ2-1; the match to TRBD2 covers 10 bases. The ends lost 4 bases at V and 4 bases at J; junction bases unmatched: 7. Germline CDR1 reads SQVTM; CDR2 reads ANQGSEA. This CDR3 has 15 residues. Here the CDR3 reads CSVGLTSGAYNEQFF. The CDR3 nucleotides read TGCAGCGTTGGGCTAACTAGCGGGGCGTACAATGAGCAGTTCTTC.

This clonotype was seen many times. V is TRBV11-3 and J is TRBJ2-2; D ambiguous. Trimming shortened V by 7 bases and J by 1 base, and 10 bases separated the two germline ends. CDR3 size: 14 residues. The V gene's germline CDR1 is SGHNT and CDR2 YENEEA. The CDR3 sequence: CASTPVVNTGELFF. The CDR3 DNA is TGTGCCAGCACCCCAGTTGTGAACACCGGGGAGCTGTTTTTT.

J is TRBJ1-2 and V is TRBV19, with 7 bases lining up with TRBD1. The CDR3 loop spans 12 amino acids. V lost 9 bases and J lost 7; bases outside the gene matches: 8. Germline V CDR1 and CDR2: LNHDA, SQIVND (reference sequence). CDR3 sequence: CASNEDRFGYTF. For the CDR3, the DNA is TGTGCCAGCAACGAGGACAGGTTTGGCTACACCTTC.

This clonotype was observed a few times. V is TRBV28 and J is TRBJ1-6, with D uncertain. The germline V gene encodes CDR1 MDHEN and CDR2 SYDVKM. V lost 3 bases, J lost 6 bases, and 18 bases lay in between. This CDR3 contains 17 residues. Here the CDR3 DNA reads TGTGCCAGCAGTTTGGGAAGCGGGGAGGCGGGTAATTCACCCCTCCACTTT. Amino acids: CASSLGSGEAGNSPLHF. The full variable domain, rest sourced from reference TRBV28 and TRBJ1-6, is DVKVTQSSRYLVKRTGEKVFLECVQDMDHENMFWYRQDPGLGLRLIYFSYDVKMKEKGDIPEGYSVSREKKERFSLILESASTNQTSMYLCASSLGSGEAGNSPLHFGNGTRLTVT.

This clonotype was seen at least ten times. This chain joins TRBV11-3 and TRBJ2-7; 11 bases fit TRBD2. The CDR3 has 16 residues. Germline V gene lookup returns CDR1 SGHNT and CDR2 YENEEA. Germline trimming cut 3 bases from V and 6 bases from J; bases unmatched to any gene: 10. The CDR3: CASSLAGTSGSGEQYF. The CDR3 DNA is TGTGCCAGCAGCTTGGCCGGGACTAGCGGTTCTGGCGAGCAGTACTTC. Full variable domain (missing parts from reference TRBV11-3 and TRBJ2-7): EAGVVQSPRYKIIEKKQPVAFWCNPISGHNTLYWYLQNLGQGPELLIRYENEEAVDDSQLPKDRFSAERLKGVDSTLKIQPAELGDSAVYLCASSLAGTSGSGEQYFGPGTRLTVT.

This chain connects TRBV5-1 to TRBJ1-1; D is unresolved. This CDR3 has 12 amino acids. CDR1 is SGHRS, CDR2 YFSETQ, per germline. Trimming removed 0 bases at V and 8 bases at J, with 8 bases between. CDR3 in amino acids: CASSLVGGEAFF. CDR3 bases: TGCGCCAGCAGCTTGGTGGGCGGAGAAGCTTTCTTT.

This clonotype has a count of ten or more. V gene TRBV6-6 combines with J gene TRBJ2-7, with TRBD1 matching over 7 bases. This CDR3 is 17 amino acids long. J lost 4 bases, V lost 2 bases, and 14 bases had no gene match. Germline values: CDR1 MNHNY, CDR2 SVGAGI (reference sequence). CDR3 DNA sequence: TGTGCCAGCAGTTACGGAACATGGGGACAGACACGATACGAGCAGTACTTC. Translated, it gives CASSYGTWGQTRYEQYF.

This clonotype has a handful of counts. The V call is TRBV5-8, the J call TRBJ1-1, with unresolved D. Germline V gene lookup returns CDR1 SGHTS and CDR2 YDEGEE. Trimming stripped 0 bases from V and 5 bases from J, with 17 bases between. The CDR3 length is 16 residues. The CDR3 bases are TGTGCCAGCAGCTTGGTGCCCCCGACATATTTGACTGAAGCTTTCTTT. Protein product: CASSLVPPTYLTEAFF.